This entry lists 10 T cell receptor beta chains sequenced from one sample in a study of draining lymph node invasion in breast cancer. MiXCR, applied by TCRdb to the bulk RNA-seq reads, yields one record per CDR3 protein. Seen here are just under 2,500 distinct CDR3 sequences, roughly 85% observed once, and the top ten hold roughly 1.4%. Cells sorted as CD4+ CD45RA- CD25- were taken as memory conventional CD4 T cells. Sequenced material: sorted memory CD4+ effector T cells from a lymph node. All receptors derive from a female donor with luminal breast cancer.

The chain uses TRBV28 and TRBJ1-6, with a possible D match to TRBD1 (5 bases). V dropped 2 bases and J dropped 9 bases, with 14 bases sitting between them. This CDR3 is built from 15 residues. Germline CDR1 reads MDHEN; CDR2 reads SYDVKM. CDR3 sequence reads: CASSLLQGPFSPLHF. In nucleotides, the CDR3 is TGTGCCAGCAGTTTACTTCAGGGACCATTTTCACCCCTCCACTTT. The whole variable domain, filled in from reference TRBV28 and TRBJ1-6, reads DVKVTQSSRYLVKRTGEKVFLECVQDMDHENMFWYRQDPGLGLRLIYFSYDVKMKEKGDIPEGYSVSREKKERFSLILESASTNQTSMYLCASSLLQGPFSPLHFGNGTRLTVT.

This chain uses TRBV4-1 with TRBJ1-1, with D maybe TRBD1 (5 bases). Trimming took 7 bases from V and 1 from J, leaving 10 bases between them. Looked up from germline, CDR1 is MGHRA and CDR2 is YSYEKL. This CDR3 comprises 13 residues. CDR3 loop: CASTSQENTEAFF. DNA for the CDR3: TGCGCCAGCACGTCACAGGAGAACACTGAAGCTTTCTTT.

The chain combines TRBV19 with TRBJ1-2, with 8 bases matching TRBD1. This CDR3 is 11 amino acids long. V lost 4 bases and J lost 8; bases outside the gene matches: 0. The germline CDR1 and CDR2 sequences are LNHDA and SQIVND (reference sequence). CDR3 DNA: TGTGCCAGTAGTACAGGGGGCGGCTACACCTTC. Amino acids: CASSTGGGYTF.

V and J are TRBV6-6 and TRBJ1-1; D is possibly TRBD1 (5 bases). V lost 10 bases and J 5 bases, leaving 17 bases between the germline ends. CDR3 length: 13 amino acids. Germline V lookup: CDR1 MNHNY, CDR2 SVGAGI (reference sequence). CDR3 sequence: CATWGVERTEAFF. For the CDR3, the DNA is TGTGCCACCTGGGGGGTCGAACGGACTGAAGCTTTCTTT.

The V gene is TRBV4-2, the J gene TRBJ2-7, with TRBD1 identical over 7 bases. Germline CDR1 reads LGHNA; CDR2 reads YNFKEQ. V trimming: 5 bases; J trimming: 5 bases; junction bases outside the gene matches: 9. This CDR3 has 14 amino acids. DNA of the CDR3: TGTGCCAGCAGCACCCACAGGGGTTCGGACGAGCAGTACTTC. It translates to CASSTHRGSDEQYF.

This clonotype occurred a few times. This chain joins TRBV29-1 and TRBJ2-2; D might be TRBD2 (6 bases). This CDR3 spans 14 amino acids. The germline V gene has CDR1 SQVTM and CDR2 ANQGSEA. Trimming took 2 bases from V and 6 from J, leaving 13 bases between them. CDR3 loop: CSVETVPSAGELFF. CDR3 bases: TGCAGCGTTGAAACGGTACCTAGCGCCGGGGAGCTGTTTTTT.

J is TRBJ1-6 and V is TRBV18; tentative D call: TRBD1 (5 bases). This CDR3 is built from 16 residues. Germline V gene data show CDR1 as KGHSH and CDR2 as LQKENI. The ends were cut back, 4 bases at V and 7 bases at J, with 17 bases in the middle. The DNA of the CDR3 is TGTGCCAGCTCACTACGCGGGACGGATCGGAATTCACCCCTCCACTTT. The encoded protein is CASSLRGTDRNSPLHF.

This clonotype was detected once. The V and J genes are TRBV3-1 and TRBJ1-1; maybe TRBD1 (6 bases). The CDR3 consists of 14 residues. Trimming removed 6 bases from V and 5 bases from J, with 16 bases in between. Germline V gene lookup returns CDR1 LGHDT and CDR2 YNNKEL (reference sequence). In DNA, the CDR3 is TGTGCCAGCAGGGGCGACAGGCTAAGAACTGAAGCTTTCTTT. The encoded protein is CASRGDRLRTEAFF.

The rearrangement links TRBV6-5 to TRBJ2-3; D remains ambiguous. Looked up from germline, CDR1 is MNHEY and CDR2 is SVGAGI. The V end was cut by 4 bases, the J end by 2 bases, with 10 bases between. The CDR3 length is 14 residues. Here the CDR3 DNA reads TGTGCCAGCAGTTGGCGTCACTCCACAGATACGCAGTATTTT. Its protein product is CASSWRHSTDTQYF.

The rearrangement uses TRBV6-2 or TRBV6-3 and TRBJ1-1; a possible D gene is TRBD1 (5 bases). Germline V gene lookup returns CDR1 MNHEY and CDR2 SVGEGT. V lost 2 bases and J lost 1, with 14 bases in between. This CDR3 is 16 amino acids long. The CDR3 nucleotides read TGTGCCAGCAGTTACCTCCAGGGAGGACCGAACACTGAAGCTTTCTTT. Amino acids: CASSYLQGGPNTEAFF.